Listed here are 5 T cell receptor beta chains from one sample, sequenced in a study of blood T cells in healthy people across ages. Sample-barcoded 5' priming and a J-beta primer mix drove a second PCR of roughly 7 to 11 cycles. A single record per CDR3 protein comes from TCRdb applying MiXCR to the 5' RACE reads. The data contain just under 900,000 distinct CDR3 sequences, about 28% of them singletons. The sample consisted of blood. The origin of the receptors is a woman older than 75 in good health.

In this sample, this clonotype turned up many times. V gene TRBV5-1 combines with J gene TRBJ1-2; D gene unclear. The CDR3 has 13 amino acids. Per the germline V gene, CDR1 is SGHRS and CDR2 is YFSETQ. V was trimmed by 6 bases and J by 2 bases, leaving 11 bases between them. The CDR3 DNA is TGCGCCAGCACCCCAGGAGGAAACTATGGCTACACCTTC. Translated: CASTPGGNYGYTF. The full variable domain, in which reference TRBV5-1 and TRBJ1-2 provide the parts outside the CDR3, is KAGVTQTPRYLIKTRGQQVTLSCSPISGHRSVSWYQQTPGQGLQFLFEYFSETQRNKGNFPGRFSGRQFSNSRSEMNVSTLELGDSALYLCASTPGGNYGYTFGSGTRLTVV.

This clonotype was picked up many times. CDR3 residues: CAWSISGTYEQYF. CDR3 sequence (DNA): TGTGCCTGGAGTATCTCAGGCACCTACGAGCAGTACTTC. The genes are TRBV30 and TRBJ2-7; D unresolved. The V end lost 2 bases, the J end lost 2 bases, and 10 bases lay between the germline ends. Per germline, CDR1 GTSNPN and CDR2 SVGIG (reference sequence). The CDR3 covers 13 residues.

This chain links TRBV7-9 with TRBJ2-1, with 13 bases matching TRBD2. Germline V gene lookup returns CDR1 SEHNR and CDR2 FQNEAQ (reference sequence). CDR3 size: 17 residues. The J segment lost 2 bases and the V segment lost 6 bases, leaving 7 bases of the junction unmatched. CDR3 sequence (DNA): TGTGCCAGCAGTAAGAGACTAGCGGGGGGTCCCTACAATGAGCAGTTCTTC. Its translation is CASSKRLAGGPYNEQFF.

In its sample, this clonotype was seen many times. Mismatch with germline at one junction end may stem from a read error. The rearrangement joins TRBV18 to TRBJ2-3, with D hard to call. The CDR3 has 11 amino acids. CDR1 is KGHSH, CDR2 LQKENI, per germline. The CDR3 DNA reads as TGCGCCAGCAGCTTGATAGATACGCAGTATTTT. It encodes CASSLIDTQYF.

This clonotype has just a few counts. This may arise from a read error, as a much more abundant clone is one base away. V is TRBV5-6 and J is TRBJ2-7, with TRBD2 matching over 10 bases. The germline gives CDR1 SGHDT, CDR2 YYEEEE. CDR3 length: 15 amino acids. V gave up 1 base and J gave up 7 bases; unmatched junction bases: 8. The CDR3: CASSLRPSGGNEQYF. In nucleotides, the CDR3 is TGTGCCAGCAGCTTGCGGCCTAGCGGGGGCAATGAGCAGTACTTC.